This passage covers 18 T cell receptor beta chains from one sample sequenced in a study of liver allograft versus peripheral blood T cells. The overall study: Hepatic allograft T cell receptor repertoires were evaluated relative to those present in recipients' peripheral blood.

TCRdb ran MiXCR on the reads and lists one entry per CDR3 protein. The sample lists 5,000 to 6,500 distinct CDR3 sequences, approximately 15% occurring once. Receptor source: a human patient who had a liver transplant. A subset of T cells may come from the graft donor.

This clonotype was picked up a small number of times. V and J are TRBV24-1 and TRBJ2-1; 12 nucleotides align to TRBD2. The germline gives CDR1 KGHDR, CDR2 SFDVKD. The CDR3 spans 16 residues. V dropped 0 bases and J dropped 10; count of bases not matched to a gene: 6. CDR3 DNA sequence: TGTGCCACCAGTGATTTGGAACTAGCGGGAGGTGACGAGCAGTTCTTC. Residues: CATSDLELAGGDEQFF.

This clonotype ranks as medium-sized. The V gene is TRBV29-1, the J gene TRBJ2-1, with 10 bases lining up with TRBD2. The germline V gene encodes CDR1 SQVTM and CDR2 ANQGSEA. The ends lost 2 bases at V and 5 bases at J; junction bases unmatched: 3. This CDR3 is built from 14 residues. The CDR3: CSVESSGRDNEQFF. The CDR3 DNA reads TGCAGCGTTGAATCGAGCGGGAGGGACAATGAGCAGTTCTTC.

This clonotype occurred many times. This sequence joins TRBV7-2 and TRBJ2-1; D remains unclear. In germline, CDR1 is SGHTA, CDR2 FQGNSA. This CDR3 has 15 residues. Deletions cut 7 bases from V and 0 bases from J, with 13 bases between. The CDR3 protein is CASTPSPSSYNEQFF. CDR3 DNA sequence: TGTGCCAGCACCCCCAGCCCAAGCTCCTACAATGAGCAGTTCTTC.

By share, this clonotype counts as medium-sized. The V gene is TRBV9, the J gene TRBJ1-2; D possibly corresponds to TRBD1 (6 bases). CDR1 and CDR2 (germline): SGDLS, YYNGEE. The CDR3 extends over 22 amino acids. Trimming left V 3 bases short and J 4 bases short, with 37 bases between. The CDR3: CASSASHRVAGRRRRGGYGYTF. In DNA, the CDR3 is TGTGCCAGCAGCGCATCGCACAGGGTTGCGGGGAGAAGGCGGAGGGGTGGCTATGGCTACACCTTC.

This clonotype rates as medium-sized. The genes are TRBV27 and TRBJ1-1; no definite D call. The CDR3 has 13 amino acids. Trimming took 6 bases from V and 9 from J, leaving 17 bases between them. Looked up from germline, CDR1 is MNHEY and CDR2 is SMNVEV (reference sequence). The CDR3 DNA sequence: TGTGCCAGCAGCACCACCGGGCGGGAACAAGCTTTCTTT. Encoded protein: CASSTTGREQAFF.

The CDR3 is CASSQISRDYGYTF. Written as DNA, the CDR3 is TGTGCCAGCAGCCAAATTTCCAGAGACTATGGCTACACCTTC. The chain uses TRBV14 and TRBJ1-2; the D is unclear. Germline V lookup: CDR1 SGHDN, CDR2 FVKESK. CDR3 length: 14 amino acids. The V and J ends lost 2 bases and 3 bases respectively, with 10 bases between them.

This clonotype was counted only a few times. This CDR3 reads CASTLMWTSGSSSYNEQFF. DNA of the CDR3: TGTGCCAGCACCCTGATGTGGACTAGCGGGAGCAGCTCCTACAATGAGCAGTTCTTC. The rearrangement joins TRBV6-2 or TRBV6-3 to TRBJ2-1, with TRBD2 matching over 13 bases. From germline, CDR1 is MNHEY and CDR2 SVGEGT. V shed 7 bases, J shed 0 bases, and the junction held 12 bases outside the gene matches. The length of the CDR3 is 19 residues.

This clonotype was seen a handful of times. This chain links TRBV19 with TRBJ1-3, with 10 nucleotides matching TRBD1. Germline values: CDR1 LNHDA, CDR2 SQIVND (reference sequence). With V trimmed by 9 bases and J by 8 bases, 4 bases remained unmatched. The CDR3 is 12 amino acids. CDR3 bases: TGTGCCAGCTCGGACAGGGGGTACACCATATATTTT. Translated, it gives CASSDRGYTIYF.

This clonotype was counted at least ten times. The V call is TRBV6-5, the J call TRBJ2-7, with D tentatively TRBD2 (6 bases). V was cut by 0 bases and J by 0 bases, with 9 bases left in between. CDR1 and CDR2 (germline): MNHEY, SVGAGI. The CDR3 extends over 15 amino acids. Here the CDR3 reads CASSYSGLFSYEQYF. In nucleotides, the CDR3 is TGTGCCAGCAGTTACTCCGGACTATTCTCCTACGAGCAGTACTTC.

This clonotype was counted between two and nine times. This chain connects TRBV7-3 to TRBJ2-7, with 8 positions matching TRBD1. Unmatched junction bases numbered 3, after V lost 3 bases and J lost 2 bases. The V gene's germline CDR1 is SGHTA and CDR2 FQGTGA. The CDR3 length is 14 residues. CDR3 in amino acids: CASSFTGGPYEQYF. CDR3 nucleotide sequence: TGTGCCAGCAGCTTCACAGGGGGTCCCTACGAGCAGTACTTC.

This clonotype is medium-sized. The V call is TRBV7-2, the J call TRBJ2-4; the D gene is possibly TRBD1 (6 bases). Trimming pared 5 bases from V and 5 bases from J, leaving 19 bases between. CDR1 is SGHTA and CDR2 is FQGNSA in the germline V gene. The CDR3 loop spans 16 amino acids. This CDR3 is CASSPRIDRIENIQYF. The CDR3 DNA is TGTGCCAGCAGCCCACGAATAGACAGGATCGAAAACATTCAGTACTTC.

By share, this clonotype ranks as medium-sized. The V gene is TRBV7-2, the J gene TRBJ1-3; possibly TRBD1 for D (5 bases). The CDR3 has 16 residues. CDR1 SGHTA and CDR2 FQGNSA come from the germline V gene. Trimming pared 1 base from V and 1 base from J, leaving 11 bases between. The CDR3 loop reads CASSLGGAASGNTIYF. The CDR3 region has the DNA TGTGCCAGCAGCTTAGGTGGGGCGGCTTCTGGAAACACCATATATTTT.

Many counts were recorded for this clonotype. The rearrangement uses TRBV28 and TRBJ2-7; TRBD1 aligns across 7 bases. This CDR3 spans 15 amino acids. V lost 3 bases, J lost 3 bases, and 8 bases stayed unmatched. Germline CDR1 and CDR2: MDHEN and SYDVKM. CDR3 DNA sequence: TGTGCCAGCAGTTTCCCCGGACAGGCAAACTACGAGCAGTACTTC. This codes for CASSFPGQANYEQYF.

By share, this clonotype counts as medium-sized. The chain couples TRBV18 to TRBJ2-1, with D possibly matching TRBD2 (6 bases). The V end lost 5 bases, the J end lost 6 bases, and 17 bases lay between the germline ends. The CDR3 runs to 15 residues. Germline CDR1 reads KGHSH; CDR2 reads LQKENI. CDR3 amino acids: CASSYVGGRGNEQFF. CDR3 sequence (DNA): TGTGCCAGCTCATACGTGGGGGGACGCGGCAATGAGCAGTTCTTC.

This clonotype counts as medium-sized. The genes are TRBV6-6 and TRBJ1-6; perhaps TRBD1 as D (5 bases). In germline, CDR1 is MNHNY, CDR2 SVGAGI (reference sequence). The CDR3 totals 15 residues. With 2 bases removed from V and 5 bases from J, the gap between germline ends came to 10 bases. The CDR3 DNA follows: TGTGCCAGCAGTTACCCTCAGGGTGATAATTCACCCCTCCACTTT. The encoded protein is CASSYPQGDNSPLHF.

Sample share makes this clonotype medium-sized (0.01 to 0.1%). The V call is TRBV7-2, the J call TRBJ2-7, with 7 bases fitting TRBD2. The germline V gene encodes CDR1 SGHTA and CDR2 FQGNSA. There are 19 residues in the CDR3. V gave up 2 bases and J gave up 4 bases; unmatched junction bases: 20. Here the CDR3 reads CASSLRSPNQRTGGYEQYF. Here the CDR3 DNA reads TGTGCCAGCAGCTTACGATCCCCTAACCAGCGGACGGGAGGTTACGAGCAGTACTTC.

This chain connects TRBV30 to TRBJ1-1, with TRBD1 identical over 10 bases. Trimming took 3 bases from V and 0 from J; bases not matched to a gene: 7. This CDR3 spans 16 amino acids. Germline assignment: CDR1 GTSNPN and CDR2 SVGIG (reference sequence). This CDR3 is CAWRDPGQGLNTEAFF. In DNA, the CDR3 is TGTGCCTGGAGGGATCCGGGACAGGGGTTGAACACTGAAGCTTTCTTT.

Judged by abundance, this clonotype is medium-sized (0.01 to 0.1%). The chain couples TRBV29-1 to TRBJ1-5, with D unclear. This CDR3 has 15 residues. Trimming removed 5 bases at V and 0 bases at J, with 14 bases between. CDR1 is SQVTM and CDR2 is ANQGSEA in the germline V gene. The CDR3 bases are TGCAGCGTTCCGCCGCCCCCCATTAGCAATCAGCCCCAGCATTTT. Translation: CSVPPPPISNQPQHF.